This T cell receptor (beta chain) originates from a study of blood T cell repertoires in COVID-19. The wider study: There were acute and convalescent COVID-19 samples, and they came from the United States, Italy and Spain. Nucleic acid was either cDNA or gDNA, and it came from T cells, B-cell-depleted T cells, or PBMCs.

In the original processing: How many nucleated cells were present was estimated from reference gene primer amplification. Using immunoSEQ multiplex PCR, the repertoire was profiled, and TCRdb retains in-frame clones only, with some absent. That table gives V, J and clone size, and the DNA gave D and trimming. The sample contains almost 250,000 clones, 86% of which appear only once. One Seattle source followed patients from active infection through their disease course. With V trimmed by 5 bases and J by 1 base, 18 bases remained unmatched. Germline V gives CDR1 ENHRY, CDR2 SYGVKD. The CDR3 totals 20 residues.

The chain carries TRBV10-3 and TRBJ2-2; 8 bases are a match to TRBD1. The TCR was taken from a woman of 80 years or more with COVID-19, enrolled during active disease. Sequenced sample: peripheral blood. CDR3 DNA: TGTGCCATCAGTACCCCGACAGGGGCCCTCTCACCTAAGAACACCGGGGAGCTGTTTTTT. Its translation: CAISTPTGALSPKNTGELFF.